This TCR beta chain emerged from a study of blood T cell repertoires in COVID-19. For the study at large: PBMCs, B-cell-depleted T cells, or T cells provided the cDNA or gDNA that made up the material.

Unmatched junction bases numbered 14, after V lost 5 bases and J lost 8 bases. Germline loops: CDR1 SNHLY, CDR2 FYNNEI. The CDR3 is made up of 16 amino acids. Data came from immunoSEQ multiplex PCR; TCRdb stores just in-frame clones and leaves some out. The table includes roughly 20,000 clones, about 91% detected once. The TCR comes from a human donor in a cohort sampled during active COVID-19. The donor label of this sample is uncertain. Sequencing used peripheral blood. The rearrangement joins TRBV2 to TRBJ2-1, with 8 bases aligning to TRBD2. The CDR3 coding sequence is TGTGCCAGCAGTTCCCCTCTAGCGGGCCGTGGGGATGAGCAGTTCTTC. Translation: CASSSPLAGRGDEQFF.